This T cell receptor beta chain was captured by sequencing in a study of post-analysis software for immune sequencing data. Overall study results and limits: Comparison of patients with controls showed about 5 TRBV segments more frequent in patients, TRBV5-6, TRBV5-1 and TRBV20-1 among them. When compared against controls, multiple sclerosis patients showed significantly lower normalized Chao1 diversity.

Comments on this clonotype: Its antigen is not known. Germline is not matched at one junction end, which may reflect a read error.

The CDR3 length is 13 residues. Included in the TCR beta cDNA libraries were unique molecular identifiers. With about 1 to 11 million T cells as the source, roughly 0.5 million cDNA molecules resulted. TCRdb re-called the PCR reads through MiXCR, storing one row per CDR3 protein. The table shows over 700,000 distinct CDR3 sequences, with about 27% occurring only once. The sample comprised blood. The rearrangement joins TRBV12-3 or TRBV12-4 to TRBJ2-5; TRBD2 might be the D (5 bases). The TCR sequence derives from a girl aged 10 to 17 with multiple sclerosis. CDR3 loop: CASSFGLLNEQYF. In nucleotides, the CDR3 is TGTGCCAGTAGTTTTGGACTCCTGAATGAGCAGTACTTC.